The clone carrying this TCR beta chain has just a few counts. The data belong to a study of T cells after yellow fever vaccination. The CDR3 is 16 residues long. V lost 0 bases to trimming and J lost 0 bases, with 7 bases between them. Looked up from germline, CDR1 is SGHRS and CDR2 is YFSETQ. TCRdb re-derived calls from the 5' RACE reads in MiXCR, one entry per CDR3 protein. The table has about 180,000 distinct CDR3 sequences, 5.5% to 8% seen once. The chain has TRBV5-1 and TRBJ2-6; D unclear. The sequence was collected from a man younger than 35 who received the YFV17D yellow fever vaccine. This specimen consisted of CD4+ T cells sorted from PBMCs, obtained on the day of the first yellow fever vaccination. The CDR3 reads CASSLDQSSGANVLTF. CDR3 coding DNA: TGCGCCAGCAGCTTGGACCAAAGCTCTGGGGCCAACGTCCTGACTTTC.